A single sample is the source of the 21 T cell receptor beta chains below, sequenced in a study of blood T cells in healthy people across ages. Primed by a sample-barcoded 5' primer and a J-beta primer mix, a second PCR proceeded for about 6 to 11 cycles. One entry per CDR3 protein results from TCRdb running MiXCR on the 5' RACE reads. The table shows over 1,200,000 distinct CDR3 sequences, with 45% to 70% occurring only once. Sequences were obtained from blood. The source is a man between 18 and 29 years old in good health.

This clonotype was seen only a few times. For the CDR3, the DNA is TGCGCCAGCAGCCAAGGATTACAGGGGAAGAGAGGCTATGGCTACACCTTC. It yields the protein CASSQGLQGKRGYGYTF. This rearrangement joins TRBV4-1 to TRBJ1-2; 7 bases match TRBD1. V shed 1 base and J 4 bases; nucleotides not matched to a gene: 12. The germline V gene has CDR1 MGHRA and CDR2 YSYEKL. This CDR3 has 17 amino acids.

The chain joins TRBV18 to TRBJ2-1; tentatively, D is TRBD2 (5 bases). V lost 4 bases and J 9 bases, leaving 10 bases between the germline ends. Looked up from germline, CDR1 is KGHSH and CDR2 is LQKENI. CDR3 size: 12 residues. The CDR3, as DNA: TGTGCCAGCTCACTACTCCGGGGTGAGCAGTTCTTC. It translates to CASSLLRGEQFF.

The genes are TRBV6-4 and TRBJ1-6; D not resolved. V lost 0 bases, J lost 6 bases, and 9 bases lay in between. Germline V gene lookup returns CDR1 MRHNA and CDR2 SNTAGT. This CDR3 spans 15 amino acids. The CDR3 protein is CASSDSKDFNSPLHF. The DNA for the CDR3 is TGTGCCAGCAGTGACTCGAAGGATTTTAATTCACCCCTCCACTTT.

This chain links TRBV7-9 with TRBJ1-1, with 11 bases that match TRBD1. This CDR3 spans 15 amino acids. V was clipped by 5 bases and J by 6 bases; unmatched bases: 8. Germline values: CDR1 SEHNR, CDR2 FQNEAQ (reference sequence). As DNA, the CDR3 is TGTGCCAGCAGCGCAAATCCGGGACAGGGGGCTGAAGCTTTCTTT. The encoded protein is CASSANPGQGAEAFF.

This clonotype was counted many times. The chain has TRBV27 and TRBJ2-7; 10 bases fit TRBD2. The CDR3 runs to 13 residues. V dropped 3 bases and J dropped 5; count of bases not matched to a gene: 1. CDR1 and CDR2 (germline): MNHEY, SMNVEV (reference sequence). The CDR3 coding sequence is TGTGCCAGCAGTTTGGGACTAGCGAACGAGCAGTACTTC. Encoded protein: CASSLGLANEQYF.

This sequence joins TRBV12-3 or TRBV12-4 and TRBJ2-7, with no clear D. Between the trimmed V and J ends, which lost 1 base and 6 bases, there was a span of 16 bases. The CDR3 extends over 15 amino acids. This CDR3 reads CASSLVGKTPSEQYF. In DNA form, the CDR3 reads TGTGCCAGCAGTTTAGTGGGGAAGACTCCCTCCGAGCAGTACTTC.

This clonotype was recorded a few times. V gene TRBV29-1 combines with J gene TRBJ2-1; 16 nucleotides match TRBD2. This CDR3 comprises 17 residues. Germline V CDR1 and CDR2: SQVTM, ANQGSEA. After removal of 6 bases from V and 2 bases from J, the junction contained 7 bases not matched to a gene. Written as DNA, the CDR3 is TGCAGCGTAAAGGGACTAGCGGGGGGGGCGACCTACAATGAGCAGTTCTTC. It translates to CSVKGLAGGATYNEQFF.

The sample holds a few counts of this clonotype. V and J are TRBV6-5 and TRBJ1-2; D is unresolved. V dropped 0 bases and J dropped 6 bases, with 14 bases sitting between them. Germline lookup yields CDR1 MNHEY and CDR2 SVGAGI. The CDR3 contains 15 residues. Written as DNA, the CDR3 is TGTGCCAGCAGTTACTCGAACGGAGGCTCGAATGGCTACACCTTC. This sequence encodes CASSYSNGGSNGYTF.

The genes are TRBV7-2 and TRBJ2-2; D is possibly TRBD2 (5 bases). The ends were cut back, 7 bases at V and 1 base at J, with 13 bases in the middle. The CDR3 covers 15 residues. CDR1 SGHTA and CDR2 FQGNSA come from the germline V gene. CDR3 coding DNA: TGTGCCAGCACCTTGTGGAGCGGGAACACCGGGGAGCTGTTTTTT. It specifies CASTLWSGNTGELFF.

This chain joins TRBV6-5 and TRBJ2-3, with 8 bases that match TRBD2. CDR1 is MNHEY, CDR2 SVGAGI, per germline. The CDR3 extends over 15 amino acids. Trimming removed 7 bases from V and 5 bases from J; junction bases left unmatched: 11. CDR3 DNA: TGTGCCAGCAAAGCCCGGACTAGCCGGGAAGATACGCAGTATTTT. This codes for CASKARTSREDTQYF.

The chain employs TRBV29-1 and TRBJ2-7, with D unresolved. The CDR3 runs to 15 residues. The V and J ends lost 6 bases and 6 bases respectively, with 24 bases between them. Germline V gene data show CDR1 as SQVTM and CDR2 as ANQGSEA. CDR3: CSVTRPPPATSEQYF. The CDR3 DNA is TGCAGCGTCACCCGACCGCCACCCGCCACCTCCGAGCAGTACTTC.

V and J are TRBV12-3 or TRBV12-4 and TRBJ1-4; 8 nucleotides line up with TRBD1. This CDR3 spans 16 amino acids. The V and J ends lost 6 bases and 5 bases, in that order; junction bases with no gene match: 11. CDR3 loop: CASSPGQGVGNEKLFF. CDR3 DNA sequence: TGTGCCAGCAGCCCAGGACAGGGTGTGGGCAATGAAAAACTGTTTTTT.

This clonotype was detected ten times or more. The chain combines TRBV10-2 with TRBJ2-3, with 8 nucleotides matching TRBD1. The ends lost 7 bases at V and 0 bases at J; junction bases unmatched: 3. Germline loops: CDR1 WSHSY, CDR2 SAAADI. The CDR3 extends over 14 amino acids. CDR3 sequence (DNA): TGCGCCAGCACCAGGACAGGGAGCACAGATACGCAGTATTTT. Translation: CASTRTGSTDTQYF.

The chain couples TRBV4-3 to TRBJ1-1, with 7 nucleotides matching TRBD1. J gave up 5 bases and V 2 bases, and 5 bases lay outside the gene matches. The CDR3 runs to 14 residues. The germline V gene encodes CDR1 LGHNA and CDR2 YSLEER. The CDR3 DNA follows: TGCGCCAGCAGCCAAAGCGTCAGGGGGACTGAAGCTTTCTTT. Its protein product is CASSQSVRGTEAFF.

This chain joins TRBV5-4 and TRBJ1-2; 7 positions match TRBD1. The V gene's germline CDR1 is SGHNT and CDR2 YYREEE (reference sequence). With 0 bases clipped from V and 4 bases from J, the junction kept 3 bases outside the gene matches. The CDR3 is 14 amino acids. The CDR3 loop is CASSLEGATYGYTF. The CDR3 DNA reads TGTGCCAGCAGCTTGGAGGGGGCCACCTATGGCTACACCTTC.

The CDR3 coding sequence is TGTGCCAGCATTCCTTTCTCCGGGCCTAGGGGCACTGAAGCTTTCTTT. Translating it yields CASIPFSGPRGTEAFF. This sequence joins TRBV6-6 and TRBJ1-1; D possibly corresponds to TRBD1 (5 bases). The CDR3 sequence is 16 residues long. Germline V gene sequence: CDR1 MNHNY, CDR2 SVGAGI (reference sequence). V was clipped by 7 bases and J by 4 bases, with 22 bases between them.

The chain combines TRBV20-1 with TRBJ1-2; no firm D call. The CDR3 totals 14 residues. Deletions cut 0 bases from V and 2 bases from J, with 10 bases between. Germline CDR1 is DFQATT and CDR2 is SNEGSKA (reference sequence). The CDR3 is CSARDRGLNYGYTF. The DNA for the CDR3 is TGCAGTGCTAGAGATCGAGGGTTGAACTATGGCTACACCTTC.

This clonotype was counted between two and nine times. V is TRBV25-1 and J is TRBJ1-2; D uncertain. The V gene lost 2 bases and the J gene lost 2 bases, with 6 bases spanning the gap. The CDR3 is made up of 13 amino acids. From germline, CDR1 is MGHDK and CDR2 SYGVNS. The CDR3 DNA sequence: TGTGCCAGCAGTGAAGGACTCAACTATGGCTACACCTTC. It yields the protein CASSEGLNYGYTF.

The chain combines TRBV7-2 with TRBJ2-3, with D possibly being TRBD2 (6 bases). This CDR3 is built from 16 residues. The ends were cut back, 7 bases at V and 0 bases at J, with 17 bases in the middle. Germline V gives CDR1 SGHTA, CDR2 FQGNSA. This CDR3 reads CASTWGGSPSTDTQYF. The CDR3, as DNA: TGTGCCAGCACCTGGGGAGGCTCCCCTAGCACAGATACGCAGTATTTT.

The J gene is TRBJ2-7, the V gene TRBV29-1, with D unclear. Germline CDR1 is SQVTM and CDR2 is ANQGSEA. The CDR3 sequence is 13 residues long. Trimming removed 0 bases at V and 5 bases at J, with 11 bases between. CDR3 loop: CSVEDGDLDEQYF. CDR3 in DNA: TGCAGCGTTGAAGATGGGGATTTGGACGAGCAGTACTTC.

The chain employs TRBV29-1 and TRBJ2-5; 8 bases fit TRBD2. CDR3 size: 14 residues. In germline, CDR1 is SQVTM, CDR2 ANQGSEA. V lost 4 bases, J lost 11 bases, and 15 bases stayed unmatched. The CDR3 bases are TGCAGCGTTGGGCTGCGGCTAGCCGGGGGGGAGCAGTACTTC. The encoded protein is CSVGLRLAGGEQYF.